A single sample is the source of the 2 T cell receptor beta chains below, sequenced in a study of T cells in localized non-small cell lung cancer. Some clones are missing from TCRdb's copy, which holds only in-frame ones; the method was immunoSEQ multiplex PCR. In the table there are about 55,000 clones, around 80% of which are singletons. This sample comprised peripheral blood mononuclear cells, obtained before any cancer treatment. These receptors were collected from a man between 40 and 70 years old with stage III lung adenocarcinoma.

The V call is TRBV5-8, the J call TRBJ2-5; D gene unclear. V shed 4 bases and J shed 5 bases, with 18 bases lying between them. CDR1 is SGHTS and CDR2 is YDEGEE in the germline V gene. The CDR3 loop spans 15 amino acids. CDR3 in DNA: TGTGCCAGCAGCCAATTTATTGGGGTAGGGGAGACCCAGTACTTC. It yields the protein CASSQFIGVGETQYF.

Only a few counts were recorded for this clone. The chain employs TRBV4-3 and TRBJ2-3; no clear D. V lost 3 bases to trimming and J lost 1 base, with 11 bases between them. The CDR3 consists of 15 residues. CDR1 is LGHNA, CDR2 YSLEER, per germline. Here the CDR3 reads CASSHSSLGTDTQYF. The CDR3 coding sequence is TGCGCCAGCAGCCACTCCTCGCTGGGCACAGATACGCAGTATTTT.